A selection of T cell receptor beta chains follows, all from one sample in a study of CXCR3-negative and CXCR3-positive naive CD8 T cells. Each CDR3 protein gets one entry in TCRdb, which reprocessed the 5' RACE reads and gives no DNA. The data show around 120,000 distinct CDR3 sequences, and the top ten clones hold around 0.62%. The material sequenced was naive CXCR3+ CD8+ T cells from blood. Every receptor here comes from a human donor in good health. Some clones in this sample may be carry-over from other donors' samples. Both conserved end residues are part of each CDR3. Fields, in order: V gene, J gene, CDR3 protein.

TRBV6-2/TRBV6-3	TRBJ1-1	CASSYLLASEAFF
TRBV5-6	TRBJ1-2	CASSLEAPLPGYTF
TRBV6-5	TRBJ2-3	CASSYSWRDVQYF
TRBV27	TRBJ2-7	CASSPRTGGYEQYF
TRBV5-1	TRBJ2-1	CASSLMGLAWGDEQFF
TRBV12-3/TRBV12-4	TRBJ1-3	CASRTSDGDSGNTIYF
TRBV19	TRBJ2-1	CASSIGDYNEQFF
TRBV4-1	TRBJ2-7	CASSQEKTLRAYEQYF
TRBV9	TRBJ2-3	CASSVSPQADTQYF
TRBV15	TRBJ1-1	CATRITPTGTGNTEAFF
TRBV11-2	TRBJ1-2	CASSPWDSPGYGYTF
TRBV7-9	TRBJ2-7	CASSLDDTFGVQYF
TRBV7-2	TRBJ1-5	CASSLDGTNNQPQHF
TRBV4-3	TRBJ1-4	CASSQDSDSDNEKLFF
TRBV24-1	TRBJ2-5	CATSDGTEETQYF
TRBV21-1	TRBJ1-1	CASGSRMNTEAFF
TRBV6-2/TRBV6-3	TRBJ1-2	CASSSGQGYYGYTF
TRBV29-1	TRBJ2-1	CSVLGTSGLSRSYNEQFF
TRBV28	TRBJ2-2	CASSINTGELFF
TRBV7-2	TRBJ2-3	CASRGTDTQYF
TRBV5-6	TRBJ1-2	CASSSDREIYNYGYTF
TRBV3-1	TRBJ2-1	CASSGEPRPHF
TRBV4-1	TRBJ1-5	CASSQDPGVGNQPQHF
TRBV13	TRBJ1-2	CASSVRGLGNYGYTF
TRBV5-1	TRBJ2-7	CASSFDSYYEQYF
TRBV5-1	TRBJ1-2	CASSLGTNYGYTF
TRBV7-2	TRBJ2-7	CASSFFGGPTYEQYF
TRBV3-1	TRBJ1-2	CASRSTGGRDGYTF
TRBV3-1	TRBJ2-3	CASSQAGGPVTDTQYF
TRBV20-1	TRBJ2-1	CSAREEDEQFF
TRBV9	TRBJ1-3	CASSVRSWTGSSGNTIYF
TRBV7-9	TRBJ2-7	CASSLGRELHEQYF
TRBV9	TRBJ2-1	CASSVVGTLEQFF